These 4 T cell receptor beta chains were sequenced from one sample in a study of identical twins. In TCRdb, the 5' RACE reads were re-called with MiXCR into one record per CDR3 protein. The table shows 400,000 to 650,000 distinct CDR3 sequences, with 20% to 25% occurring only once. These data also formed part of another study, on T cells expressing NK-cell markers.

The specimen sequenced was CD4+ T cells sorted from blood. The receptors derive from a woman aged 18-29 years in good health.

This clonotype turned up a few times. CDR3 residues: CASTIIPLAGYNEQFF. The CDR3 nucleotides are TGTGCCAGCACTATAATCCCACTAGCGGGGTACAATGAGCAGTTCTTC. V gene TRBV12-3 or TRBV12-4 combines with J gene TRBJ2-1, with 10 bases identical to TRBD2. The length of the CDR3 is 16 residues. V lost 7 bases and J lost 4; bases outside the gene matches: 10.

The rearrangement joins TRBV5-5 to TRBJ2-7; D call uncertain. Trimming left V 0 bases short and J 6 bases short, with 10 bases between. Germline V gene data show CDR1 as SGHKS and CDR2 as YYEKEE (reference sequence). This CDR3 is built from 13 residues. The CDR3 spells CASSLGPSREQYF. The CDR3 region has the DNA TGTGCCAGCAGCTTGGGGCCGTCGCGCGAGCAGTACTTC.

This chain connects TRBV20-1 to TRBJ1-3; D is uncertain. The CDR3 totals 12 residues. V gave up 5 bases and J gave up 4 bases, with 9 bases separating them. In germline, CDR1 is DFQATT, CDR2 SNEGSKA (reference sequence). This CDR3 is CSARPTGNTIYF. Written as DNA, the CDR3 is TGCAGTGCTCGTCCTACCGGAAACACCATATATTTT.

The chain employs TRBV5-1 and TRBJ2-7; D is unresolved. V lost 0 bases and J 0 bases, leaving 13 bases between the germline ends. CDR1 SGHRS and CDR2 YFSETQ come from the germline V gene. The CDR3 loop spans 16 amino acids. The CDR3, as DNA: TGCGCCAGCAGCTTGGATTTTAGGGATAACTCCTACGAGCAGTACTTC. The encoded protein is CASSLDFRDNSYEQYF.